This record looks at one TCR beta chain sequence and its context. The CDR3 loop spans 17 amino acids. V lost 2 bases, J lost 5 bases, and 11 bases stayed unmatched. Germline V gene sequence: CDR1 SGHTA, CDR2 FQGNSA. This sample was taken from a study of T-cell reconstitution after alpha-beta-depleted transplantation in children. Preparation of the TCRbeta library used unique molecular identifiers. Each CDR3 protein gets one entry after TCRdb re-called the PCR reads with MiXCR. The sample lists about 610,000 distinct CDR3 sequences, 10% to 13% seen once, with less than 5% in the top ten. The specimen comprised PBMCs from the stem cell graft donor, sampled from the stem cell graft. This TCR was sampled from a human donor who donated a stem cell graft to a child with acute myeloid leukemia. This chain uses TRBV7-2 with TRBJ2-3; 9 bases line up with TRBD2. CDR3 DNA sequence: TGTGCCAGCAGCTTAATGGGGTCTAGCGGGACCCGAGATACGCAGTATTTT. This translates into CASSLMGSSGTRDTQYF. The whole variable domain, remainder taken from reference TRBV7-2 and TRBJ2-3, is GAGVSQSPSNKVTEKGKDVELRCDPISGHTALYWYRQSLGQGLEFLIYFQGNSAPDKSGLPSDRFSAERTGGSVSTLTIQRTQQEDSAVYLCASSLMGSSGTRDTQYFGPGTRLTVL.